The source of this T cell receptor (beta chain) is a study of T cells expressing NK-cell markers. Findings of the study overall: Clones of NKG2C+ T cells that had expanded were of unclear HCMV specificity.

Making the TCR beta cDNA relied on 5'RACE template switching with UMIs. TCRdb reprocessed the 5' RACE reads, keeping one entry per CDR3 protein, no DNA. The table lists some 600,000 distinct CDR3 sequences. The CDR3 totals 16 residues. From germline, CDR1 is LNHNV and CDR2 YYDKDF (reference sequence). About this clonotype itself: No antigen is known for it.

The chain is built from TRBV15 and TRBJ2-1; TCRdb's D call of TRBD1 is untestable without DNA. The sequence was obtained from a young man in good health. Sequenced material: blood T cells: a sorted CD56 or NKG2C T cell subset, CD4+ or CD8+ T cells, or bulk PBMC T cells (not recorded which). CDR3 in amino acids: CATSRVGTGTYNEQFF.